The present entry profiles one TCR beta chain with its context. V was shortened by 7 bases and J by 0 bases, with 9 bases between the two germline ends. This CDR3 has 13 residues. Germline V lookup: CDR1 ENHRY, CDR2 SYGVKD. This entry comes from a study of T cell changes during pregnancy in multiple sclerosis. Some clones are missing from TCRdb's copy, which holds only in-frame ones; the method was immunoSEQ multiplex PCR. In the table there are over 60,000 clones, roughly 91% of which are singletons. This clonotype originated in a female donor in good health, enrolled as a control in a pregnancy study. This material consisted of peripheral blood, taken in the third trimester of pregnancy. The chain combines TRBV10-3 with TRBJ1-1; possibly TRBD1 for D (6 bases). CDR3 sequence reads: CAIMRGLNTEAFF. For the CDR3, the DNA is TGTGCCATCATGAGGGGGTTGAACACTGAAGCTTTCTTT.